This T cell receptor beta chain was found in a study of blood T cell repertoires in COVID-19. Study-level information: Donors in the United States, Italy and Spain gave samples during acute or convalescent COVID-19. The cDNA or gDNA used as material had been derived from T cells, B-cell-depleted T cells, or PBMCs.

In the original analysis: Using reference gene primer amplification, nucleated cell counts were estimated. Assay: immunoSEQ multiplex PCR; the TCRdb copy retains only in-frame clones and omits some. That table gives V, J and clone size, and the DNA gave D and trimming. The sample carries about 33,000 clones, 75% to 85% recorded once. Germline V CDR1 and CDR2: SGHDT, YYEEEE. Trimming pared 2 bases from V and 4 bases from J, leaving 13 bases between. The CDR3 runs to 14 residues. Specimen: peripheral blood. This chain connects TRBV5-6 to TRBJ2-7, with D unresolved. This sequence originates from a man aged 60 to 75 with active COVID-19. The CDR3 protein is CASSFDTTDYEQYF. CDR3 nucleotide sequence: TGTGCCAGCAGCTTTGACACGACGGATTACGAGCAGTACTTC.